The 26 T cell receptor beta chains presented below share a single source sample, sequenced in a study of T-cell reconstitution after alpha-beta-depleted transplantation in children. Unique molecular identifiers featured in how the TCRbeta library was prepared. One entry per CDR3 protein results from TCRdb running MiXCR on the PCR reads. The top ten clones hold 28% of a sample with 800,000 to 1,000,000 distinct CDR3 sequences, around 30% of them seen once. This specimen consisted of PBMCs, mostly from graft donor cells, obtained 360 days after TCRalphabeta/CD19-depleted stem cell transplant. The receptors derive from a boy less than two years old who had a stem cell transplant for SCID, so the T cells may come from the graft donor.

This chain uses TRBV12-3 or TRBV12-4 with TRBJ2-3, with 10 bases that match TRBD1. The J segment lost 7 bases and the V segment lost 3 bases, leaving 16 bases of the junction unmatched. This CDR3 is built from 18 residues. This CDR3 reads CASSLGQGRQTKGHTQYF. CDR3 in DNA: TGTGCCAGCAGTTTGGGACAGGGGAGACAAACGAAAGGGCATACGCAGTATTTT.

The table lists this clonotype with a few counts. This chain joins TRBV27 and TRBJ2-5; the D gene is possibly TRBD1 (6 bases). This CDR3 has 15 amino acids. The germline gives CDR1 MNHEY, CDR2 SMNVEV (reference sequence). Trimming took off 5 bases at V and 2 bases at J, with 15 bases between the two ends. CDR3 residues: CASSPSWTAQETQYF. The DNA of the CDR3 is TGTGCCAGCAGTCCCTCCTGGACAGCTCAAGAGACCCAGTACTTC.

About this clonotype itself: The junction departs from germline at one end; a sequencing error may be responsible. The CDR3 protein is CATSRDLTSLTTEARPSF. The CDR3 DNA is TGTGCCACCAGCAGAGACCTAACATCCCTCACTACAGAGGCACGCCCAAGCTTC. The chain couples TRBV15 to TRBJ2-7; D is uncertain. CDR1 and CDR2 (germline): LNHNV, YYDKDF (reference sequence). The CDR3 runs to 18 residues.

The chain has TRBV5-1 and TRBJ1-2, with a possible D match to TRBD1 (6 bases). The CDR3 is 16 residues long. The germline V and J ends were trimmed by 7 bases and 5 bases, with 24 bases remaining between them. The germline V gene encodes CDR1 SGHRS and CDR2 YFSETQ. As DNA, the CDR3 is TGCGCCAGCGGGCTCACGACAGGACGATTGGATTATGGCTACACCTTC. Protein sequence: CASGLTTGRLDYGYTF.

CDR3 protein: CSVEPWPLRGTEAFF. The CDR3 DNA sequence: TGCAGCGTTGAACCCTGGCCCCTAAGGGGCACTGAAGCTTTCTTT. J is TRBJ1-1 and V is TRBV29-1, with D possibly being TRBD1 (5 bases). The CDR3 runs to 15 residues. In germline, CDR1 is SQVTM, CDR2 ANQGSEA. Trimming shortened V by 2 bases and J by 4 bases, and 17 bases separated the two germline ends.

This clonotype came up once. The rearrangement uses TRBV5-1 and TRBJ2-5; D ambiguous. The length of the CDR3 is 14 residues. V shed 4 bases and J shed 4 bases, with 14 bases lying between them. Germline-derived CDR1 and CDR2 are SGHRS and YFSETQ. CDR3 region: CASSHQNLGETQYF. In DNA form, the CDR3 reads TGCGCCAGCAGCCATCAGAACCTAGGAGAGACCCAGTACTTC.

DNA for the CDR3: TGCAGCGTTGGGGCGACGTCTGGGGCCAACGTCCTGACTTTC. It specifies CSVGATSGANVLTF. The V call is TRBV29-1, the J call TRBJ2-6; D remains ambiguous. Trimming removed 4 bases from V and 1 base from J, with 8 bases in between. CDR3 length: 14 amino acids. CDR1 and CDR2 (germline): SQVTM, ANQGSEA.

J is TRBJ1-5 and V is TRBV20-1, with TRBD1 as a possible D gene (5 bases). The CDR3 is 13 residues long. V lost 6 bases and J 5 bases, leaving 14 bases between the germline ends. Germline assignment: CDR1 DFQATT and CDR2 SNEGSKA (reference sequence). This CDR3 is CSASPKGHQPQHF. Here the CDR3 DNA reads TGCAGTGCCTCGCCGAAGGGGCATCAGCCCCAGCATTTT.

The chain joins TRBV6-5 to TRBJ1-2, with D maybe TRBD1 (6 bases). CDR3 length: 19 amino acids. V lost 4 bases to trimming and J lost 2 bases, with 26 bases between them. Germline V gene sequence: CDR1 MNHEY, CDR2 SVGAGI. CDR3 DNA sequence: TGTGCCAGCAGTTTGCGTGCCAAAATGGGGGGGCGCCCCAACTATGGCTACACCTTC. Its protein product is CASSLRAKMGGRPNYGYTF.

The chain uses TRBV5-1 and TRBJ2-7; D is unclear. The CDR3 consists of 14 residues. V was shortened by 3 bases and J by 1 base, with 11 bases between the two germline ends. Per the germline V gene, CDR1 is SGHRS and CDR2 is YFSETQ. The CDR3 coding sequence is TGCGCCAGCAGCTCGGAGACCCCATCCTACGAGCAGTACTTC. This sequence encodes CASSSETPSYEQYF.

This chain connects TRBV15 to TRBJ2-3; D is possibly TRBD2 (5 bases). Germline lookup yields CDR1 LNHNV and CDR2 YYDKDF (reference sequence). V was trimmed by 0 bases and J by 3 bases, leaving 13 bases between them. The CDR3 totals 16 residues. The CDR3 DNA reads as TGTGCCACCAGCAGAGATTCGGGGAGATGGACAGATACGCAGTATTTT. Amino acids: CATSRDSGRWTDTQYF.

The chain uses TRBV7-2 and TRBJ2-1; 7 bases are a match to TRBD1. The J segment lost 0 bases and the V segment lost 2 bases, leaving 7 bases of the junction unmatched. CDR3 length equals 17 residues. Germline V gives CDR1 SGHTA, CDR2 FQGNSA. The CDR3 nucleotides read TGTGCCAGCAGCTTACAACCACAGGGGAGCTCCTACAATGAGCAGTTCTTC. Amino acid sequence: CASSLQPQGSSYNEQFF.

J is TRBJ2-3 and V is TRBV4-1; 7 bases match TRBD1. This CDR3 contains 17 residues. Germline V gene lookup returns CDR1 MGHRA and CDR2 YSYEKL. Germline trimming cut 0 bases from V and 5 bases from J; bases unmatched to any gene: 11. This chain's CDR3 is CASSQDLARGLVDTQYF. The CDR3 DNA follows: TGCGCCAGCAGCCAAGATCTCGCCAGGGGGTTGGTAGATACGCAGTATTTT.

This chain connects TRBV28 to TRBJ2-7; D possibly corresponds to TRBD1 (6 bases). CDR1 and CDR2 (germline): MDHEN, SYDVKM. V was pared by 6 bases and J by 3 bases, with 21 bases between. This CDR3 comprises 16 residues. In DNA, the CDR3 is TGTGCCAGCAGCTCGGCAGCCACAGGGTGGATCTACGAGCAGTACTTC. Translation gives CASSSAATGWIYEQYF.

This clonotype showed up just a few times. CDR3 protein: CASRQVGPTYNSPLHF. DNA of the CDR3: TGCGCCAGCAGACAAGTGGGGCCAACCTATAATTCACCCCTCCACTTT. V is TRBV5-1 and J is TRBJ1-6; possibly TRBD1 for D (5 bases). With 5 bases removed from V and 2 bases from J, the gap between germline ends came to 14 bases. This CDR3 is built from 16 residues. Per germline, CDR1 SGHRS and CDR2 YFSETQ.

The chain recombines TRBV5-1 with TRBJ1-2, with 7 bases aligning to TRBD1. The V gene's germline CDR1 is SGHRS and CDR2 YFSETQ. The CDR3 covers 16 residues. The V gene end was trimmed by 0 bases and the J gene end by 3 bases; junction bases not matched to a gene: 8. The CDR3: CASSLAGDSMHYGYTF. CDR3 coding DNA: TGCGCCAGCAGCTTGGCCGGGGACAGTATGCACTATGGCTACACCTTC.

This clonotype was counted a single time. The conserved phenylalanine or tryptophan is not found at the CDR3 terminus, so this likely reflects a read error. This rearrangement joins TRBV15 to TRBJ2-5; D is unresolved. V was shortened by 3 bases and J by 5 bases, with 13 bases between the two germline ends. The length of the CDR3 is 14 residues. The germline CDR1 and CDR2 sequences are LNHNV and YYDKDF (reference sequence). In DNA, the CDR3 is TGTGCCACCAGCAGCCAAGGGTTCGGGGAGACCCAGTACCTC. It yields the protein CATSSQGFGETQYL.

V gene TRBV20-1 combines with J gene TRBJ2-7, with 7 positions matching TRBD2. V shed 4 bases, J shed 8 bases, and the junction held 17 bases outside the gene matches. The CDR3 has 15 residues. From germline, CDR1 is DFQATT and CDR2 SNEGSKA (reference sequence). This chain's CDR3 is CSAIESSGRRSKQYF. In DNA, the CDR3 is TGCAGTGCTATTGAGAGTAGCGGGCGCCGGAGTAAGCAGTACTTC.

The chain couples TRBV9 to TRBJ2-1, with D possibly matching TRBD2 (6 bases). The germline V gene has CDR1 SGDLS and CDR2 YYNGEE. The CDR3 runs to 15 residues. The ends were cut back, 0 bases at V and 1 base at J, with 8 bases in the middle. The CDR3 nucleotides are TGTGCCAGCAGCGTAGGGGGACTTTCCTACAATGAGCAGTTCTTC. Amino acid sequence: CASSVGGLSYNEQFF. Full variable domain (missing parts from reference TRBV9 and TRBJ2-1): DSGVTQTPKHLITATGQRVTLRCSPRSGDLSVYWYQQSLDQGLQFLIQYYNGEERAKGNILERFSAQQFPDLHSELNLSSLELGDSALYFCASSVGGLSYNEQFFGPGTRLTVL.

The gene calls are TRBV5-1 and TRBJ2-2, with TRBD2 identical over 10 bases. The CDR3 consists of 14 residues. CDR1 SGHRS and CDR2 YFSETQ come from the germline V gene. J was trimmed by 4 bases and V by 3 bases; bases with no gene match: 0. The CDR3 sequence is CASSWTSGTGELFF. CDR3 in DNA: TGCGCCAGCAGCTGGACTAGCGGCACCGGGGAGCTGTTTTTT.

The CDR3 spells CASSPGLYTEAFF. CDR3 nucleotide sequence: TGTGCCAGCAGCCCGGGACTGTACACTGAAGCTTTCTTT. The chain joins TRBV27 to TRBJ1-1; the D gene is possibly TRBD1 (5 bases). Germline values: CDR1 MNHEY, CDR2 SMNVEV (reference sequence). With 6 bases removed from V and 3 bases from J, the gap between germline ends came to 11 bases. The CDR3 is made up of 13 amino acids.

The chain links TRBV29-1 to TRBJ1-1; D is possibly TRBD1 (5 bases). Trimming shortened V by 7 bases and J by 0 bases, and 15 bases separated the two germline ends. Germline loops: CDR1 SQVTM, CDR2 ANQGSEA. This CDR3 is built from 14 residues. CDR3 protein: CSAGGRPMNTEAFF. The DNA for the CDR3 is TGCAGCGCCGGGGGACGCCCCATGAACACTGAAGCTTTCTTT. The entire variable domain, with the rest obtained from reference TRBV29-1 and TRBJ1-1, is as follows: SAVISQKPSRDICQRGTSLTIQCQVDSQVTMMFWYRQQPGQSLTLIATANQGSEATYESGFVIDKFPISRPNLTFSTLTVSNMSPEDSSIYLCSAGGRPMNTEAFFGQGTRLTVV.

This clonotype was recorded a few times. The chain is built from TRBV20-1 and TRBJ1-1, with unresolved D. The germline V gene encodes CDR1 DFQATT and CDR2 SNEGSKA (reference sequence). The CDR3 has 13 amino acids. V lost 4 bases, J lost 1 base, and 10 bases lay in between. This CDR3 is CSAIPDGNTEAFF. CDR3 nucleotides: TGCAGTGCTATACCGGACGGGAACACTGAAGCTTTCTTT.

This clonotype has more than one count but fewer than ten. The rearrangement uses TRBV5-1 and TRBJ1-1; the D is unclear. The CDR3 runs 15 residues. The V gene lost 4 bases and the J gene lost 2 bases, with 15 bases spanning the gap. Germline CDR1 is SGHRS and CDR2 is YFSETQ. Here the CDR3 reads CASSRADGGNTEAFF. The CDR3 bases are TGCGCCAGCAGCCGAGCTGACGGAGGTAACACTGAAGCTTTCTTT.

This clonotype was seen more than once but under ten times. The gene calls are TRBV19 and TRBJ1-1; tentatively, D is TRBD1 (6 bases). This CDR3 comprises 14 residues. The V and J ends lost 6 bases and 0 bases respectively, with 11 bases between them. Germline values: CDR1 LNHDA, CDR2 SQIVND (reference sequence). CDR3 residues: CASSHRVMNTEAFF. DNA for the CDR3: TGTGCCAGTAGCCACAGGGTCATGAACACTGAAGCTTTCTTT.

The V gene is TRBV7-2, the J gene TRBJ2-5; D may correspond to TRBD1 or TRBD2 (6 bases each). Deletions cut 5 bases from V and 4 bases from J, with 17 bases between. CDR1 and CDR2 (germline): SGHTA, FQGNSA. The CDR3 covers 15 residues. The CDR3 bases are TGTGCCAGCAGCCCCCATGGGGGGCCAACAGAGACCCAGTACTTC. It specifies CASSPHGGPTETQYF.